This TCR beta chain was captured in a study of T cell responses to AZD1222 COVID-19 vaccine (dated by TCRdb to the early 2020s). Concerning the study at large: TCR sequencing was performed for fewer than 250 trial participants, of whom about 200 were given two doses of AZD1222 and 26 were given two doses of MenACWY control vaccine. Trial participants were enrolled into age subgroups of 18-55, 56-69 and 70-plus years, which contained about 150, 27 and 61 TCR-sequenced participants, respectively.

The CDR3 regions of human TCRbeta chains were analyzed by immunosequencing. Processing in the source paper ran as follows. Repertoire TCRs were checked for matches against a reference library of SARS-CoV-2-specific TCRs that had been generated using the MIRA antigen-specificity platform. Breadth was defined as the fraction of unique TCRs that were SARS-CoV-2-associated. Depth was defined as the fraction of total T cells that were SARS-CoV-2-associated. Each spike-specific TCR was assigned to its reactive spike region and to a CD4 or CD8 class using the MIRA data. Log10-transformed breadth and depth values were compared by one-way ANOVA with Sidak's multiple comparisons tests. Drawn from immuneACCESS, this table holds only the in-frame rearrangements with V and J called that TCRdb kept. Clones are partly lost; checked studies trace under half to an unresolved V gene and leave the rest unexplained. V and J calls and clone size are given by that table; D and trimming were obtained from the DNA. In this sample the table shows around 130,000 clones, around 90% of which occur a single time. The top ten clonotypes cover approximately 3.7% of the sample.

The sample's time point label is to be understood as: about 28 days (+/-7) after the second vaccine dose. AZD1222 recipients with second doses at about 4 weeks or about 12 weeks were pooled, because spike-specific TCR depth and breadth did not differ between schedules. The vaccinee samples were drawn from two UK trials, COV001 and COV002, one of which was a single-blind randomized controlled phase 2/3 trial testing AZD1222 (ChAdOx1 nCoV-19) in healthy adults. For TCRbeta chain sequencing, PBMC samples from trial participants were taken at day 0 and at day 28 after the second dose. The germline V gene encodes CDR1 SGHVS and CDR2 FNYEAQ. The V and J ends are trimmed by 8 bases and 8 bases, leaving 19 bases between them. The CDR3, from cysteine to phenylalanine, totals 14 residues. Kept here is only the CDR3 DNA, which spans 42 bases and is read in frame from base 1. Details on this clone: Its antigen remains unidentified. Base quality data are lacking; no much larger clone is found one base away.

Overall study outcomes, separate from this receptor: Participants were mostly white British and included more females than males, and it was suggested by the authors that clonal diversity may have been underestimated. CD4 TCRs associated with the vaccine covered the entire spike protein, and the dominant responses were in regions 160-218 and 743-854. Conclusions about previously exposed vaccinees are limited because only five to seven AZD1222 recipients were SARS-CoV-2 seropositive at baseline. Because no day 14 peak-response samples were available, repertoires were characterized only after the peak T cell response. In the small 56-69-year group, the increase in depth fell short of significance, most likely because of low power. Reportedly, almost half of the unique spike-specific TCRs recognized epitopes lying outside the regions that are mutated in the B.1.351 and B.1.1.7 variants. A significant rise in spike-specific TCR breadth and depth was observed after two AZD1222 doses relative to day 0 and relative to MenACWY recipients.

The sequences come from peripheral blood, collected 28 days after the second AZD1222 dose. The chain is made from TRBV7-6 and TRBJ2-1; the D segment is perhaps TRBD1 or TRBD2, each sharing 5 matched bases. The TCR sequence derives from an adult who received the AZD1222 COVID-19 vaccine. The CDR3 corresponds to CASSVLGTKDEQFF. The bases are TGTGCCAGCTCAGTCTTAGGGACGAAGGATGAGCAGTTCTTC.